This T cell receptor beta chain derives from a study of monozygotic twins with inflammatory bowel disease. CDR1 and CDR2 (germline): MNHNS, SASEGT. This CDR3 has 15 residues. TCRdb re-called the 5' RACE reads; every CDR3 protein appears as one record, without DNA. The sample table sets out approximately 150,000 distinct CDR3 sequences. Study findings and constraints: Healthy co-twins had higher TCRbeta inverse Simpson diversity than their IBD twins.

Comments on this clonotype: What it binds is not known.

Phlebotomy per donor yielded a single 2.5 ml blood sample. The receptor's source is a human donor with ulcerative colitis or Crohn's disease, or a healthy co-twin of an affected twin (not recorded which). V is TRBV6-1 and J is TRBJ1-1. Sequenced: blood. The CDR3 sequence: CASSKGGGMNTEAFF.